These 31 T cell receptor beta chains share one sample of origin, sequenced in a study of control samples from healthy donors and cancer patients (dated by TCRdb to about 2020). The library was generated by the immunoSEQ multiplex PCR assay. TCRdb took this table from immuneACCESS and kept in-frame rearrangements with V and J called. Such tables lack part of the clones; where checked against another copy, unresolved V genes explain under half of the gap, and the rest is unexplained. Counted in this sample were roughly 170,000 clones; approximately 92% of them appeared once. 2% to 2.5% of the sample comes from the top ten. The source material was blood. These receptors were collected from a woman in her thirties or forties in good health.

The chain has TRBV5-1 and TRBJ2-4; 7 bases agree with TRBD1. Germline V gene sequence: CDR1 SGHRS, CDR2 YFSETQ. The length of the CDR3 is 14 residues. With 6 bases clipped from V and 6 bases from J, the junction kept 9 bases outside the gene matches. CDR3 protein: CASNNRGRVNIQYF. CDR3 DNA: TGCGCCAGCAATAACAGGGGACGGGTAAACATTCAGTACTTC. Based on the CDR3 plus reference TRBV5-1 and TRBJ2-4, the full variable domain is KAGVTQTPRYLIKTRGQQVTLSCSPISGHRSVSWYQQTPGQGLQFLFEYFSETQRNKGNFPGRFSGRQFSNSRSEMNVSTLELGDSALYLCASNNRGRVNIQYFGAGTRLSVL.

This chain links TRBV29-1 with TRBJ1-2; TRBD1 aligns across 12 bases. The CDR3 is 13 amino acids. V lost 6 bases, J lost 4 bases, and 3 bases stayed unmatched. Germline V gives CDR1 SQVTM, CDR2 ANQGSEA. This CDR3 reads CSVGTGGVYGYTF. The CDR3 DNA sequence: TGCAGCGTAGGGACAGGGGGCGTCTATGGCTACACCTTC.

This chain joins TRBV6-2 or TRBV6-3 and TRBJ2-5; maybe TRBD1 (6 bases). Germline values: CDR1 MNHEY, CDR2 SVGEGT. This CDR3 spans 15 amino acids. Trimming stripped 5 bases from V and 2 bases from J, with 15 bases between. The CDR3 here is CASSPPGQTQETQYF. In DNA form, the CDR3 reads TGTGCCAGCAGTCCCCCGGGACAAACTCAAGAGACCCAGTACTTC.

The chain has TRBV6-5 and TRBJ2-3; no definite D call. The ends were cut back, 0 bases at V and 2 bases at J, with 12 bases in the middle. CDR1 is MNHEY, CDR2 SVGAGI, per germline. The CDR3 covers 16 residues. The CDR3 sequence: CASSYSSGTTTDTQYF. The CDR3 nucleotides are TGTGCCAGCAGTTACTCGTCTGGTACTACCACAGATACGCAGTATTTT.

Concerning this clone itself: Other DNA sequences in this sample translate to the same CDR3. This chain uses TRBV6-5 with TRBJ1-2, with TRBD1 as a possible D gene (5 bases). Germline lookup yields CDR1 MNHEY and CDR2 SVGAGI. The CDR3 covers 11 residues. V dropped 8 bases and J dropped 8 bases, with 12 bases sitting between them. The CDR3 region is CASSEGYGYTF. DNA for the CDR3: TGTGCCAGCTCAGAGGGGTACGGCTACACCTTC.

The rearrangement joins TRBV11-2 to TRBJ1-4; 8 bases map to TRBD1. This CDR3 region has 15 residues. V gave up 1 base and J gave up 8 bases; unmatched junction bases: 6. CDR1 and CDR2 (germline): SGHAT, FQNNGV. The CDR3 loop is CASSLGPGGGEKLFF. In nucleotides, the CDR3 is TGTGCCAGCAGCTTAGGTCCAGGGGGCGGCGAAAAACTGTTTTTT.

The chain couples TRBV19 to TRBJ1-2; D remains ambiguous. This CDR3 has 15 amino acids. Germline CDR1 reads LNHDA; CDR2 reads SQIVND (reference sequence). Trimming stripped 5 bases from V and 0 bases from J, with 13 bases between. The CDR3 sequence: CASSVGPATNYGYTF. In nucleotides, the CDR3 is TGTGCCAGTAGTGTCGGGCCGGCGACTAACTATGGCTACACCTTC.

The chain carries TRBV12-3 or TRBV12-4 and TRBJ1-2; D is ambiguous. Trimming stripped 3 bases from V and 5 bases from J, with 4 bases between. The CDR3 has 11 residues. CDR3: CASSFGYGYTF. The CDR3 DNA sequence: TGTGCCAGCAGTTTCGGGTATGGCTACACCTTC.

The gene calls are TRBV5-1 and TRBJ1-1, with 9 bases matching TRBD1. CDR1 and CDR2 (germline): SGHRS, YFSETQ. The CDR3 covers 15 residues. V shed 2 bases, J shed 1 base, and the junction held 3 bases outside the gene matches. As DNA, the CDR3 is TGCGCCAGCAGCTTTTTGGGACAGGGGAACACTGAAGCTTTCTTT. Its translation: CASSFLGQGNTEAFF.

The V and J genes are TRBV6-1 and TRBJ2-7; 14 bases are a match to TRBD2. The CDR3 contains 15 residues. Germline V gives CDR1 MNHNS, CDR2 SASEGT. V trimming: 7 bases; J trimming: 2 bases; junction bases outside the gene matches: 4. In DNA, the CDR3 is TGTGCCAGCACCCAGACTAGCGGGGGGGCCTACGAGCAGTACTTC. It yields the protein CASTQTSGGAYEQYF.

The chain links TRBV18 to TRBJ1-5; 8 bases agree with TRBD1. The J segment lost 5 bases and the V segment lost 5 bases, leaving 5 bases of the junction unmatched. The germline gives CDR1 KGHSH, CDR2 LQKENI. The CDR3 contains 14 residues. The CDR3 DNA is TGTGCCAGCTCATTAGGACAGGGAGATCAGCCCCAGCATTTT. Encoded protein: CASSLGQGDQPQHF.

This chain connects TRBV7-9 to TRBJ1-3; no reliable D call. Germline loops: CDR1 SEHNR, CDR2 FQNEAQ (reference sequence). There are 15 residues in the CDR3. Trimming took off 2 bases at V and 2 bases at J, with 10 bases between the two ends. In DNA, the CDR3 is TGTGCCAGCAGCTTAAATTCGGGCCCTGGAAACACCATATATTTT. It is translated as CASSLNSGPGNTIYF.

This clone appeared once. This chain connects TRBV11-1 to TRBJ1-5; possible D gene TRBD1, 6 bases. This CDR3 is built from 14 residues. CDR1 and CDR2 from the germline V gene are SGHAT and FQDESV (reference sequence). V shed 2 bases and J shed 6 bases, with 11 bases lying between them. This CDR3 is CASSLLGAGQPQHF. CDR3 nucleotides: TGTGCCAGCAGCTTACTGGGGGCGGGTCAGCCCCAGCATTTT.

This chain connects TRBV7-2 to TRBJ1-6; possibly TRBD1 for D (5 bases). The CDR3 loop spans 17 amino acids. CDR1 is SGHTA, CDR2 FQGNSA, per germline. Trimming removed 2 bases at V and 0 bases at J, with 11 bases between. CDR3: CASSLRWGVSYNSPLHF. The CDR3 bases are TGTGCCAGCAGCTTACGGTGGGGGGTCTCCTATAATTCACCCCTCCACTTT.

This chain uses TRBV20-1 with TRBJ2-6; tentatively, D is TRBD1 (6 bases). The germline CDR1 and CDR2 sequences are DFQATT and SNEGSKA (reference sequence). V lost 3 bases and J 2 bases, leaving 11 bases between the germline ends. The CDR3 length is 15 residues. CDR3 bases: TGCAGTGCTAGTCGACCAGGGGCTGGGGCCAACGTCCTGACTTTC. Its translation is CSASRPGAGANVLTF.

V gene TRBV5-4 combines with J gene TRBJ2-7, with D maybe TRBD1 (6 bases). The CDR3 has 16 residues. V lost 3 bases to trimming and J lost 0 bases, with 16 bases between them. Germline-derived CDR1 and CDR2 are SGHNT and YYREEE (reference sequence). The CDR3 DNA reads as TGTGCCAGCAGCTCGACGACAGGCGTTAGCTCCTACGAGCAGTACTTC. It encodes CASSSTTGVSSYEQYF.

The CDR3, as DNA: TGTGCCAGCAGGCGAGAGTATGGCTACACCTTC. Translated: CASRREYGYTF. The chain recombines TRBV5-6 with TRBJ1-2; D gene uncertain. This CDR3 spans 11 amino acids. Germline V gives CDR1 SGHDT, CDR2 YYEEEE. V lost 5 bases and J 5 bases, leaving 7 bases between the germline ends.

The genes are TRBV15 and TRBJ1-1, with unresolved D. Germline V lookup: CDR1 LNHNV, CDR2 YYDKDF (reference sequence). This CDR3 has 14 amino acids. The V end lost 3 bases, the J end lost 3 bases, and 11 bases lay between the germline ends. The CDR3 DNA reads as TGTGCCACCAGCAGTAGTCGAGGGTACACTGAAGCTTTCTTT. This codes for CATSSSRGYTEAFF.

This clone was counted once. The chain is built from TRBV18 and TRBJ2-5; 7 nucleotides align to TRBD2. In germline, CDR1 is KGHSH, CDR2 LQKENI. Losses at the gene ends were 2 bases for V and 3 bases for J; bases not matched to a gene: 9. The CDR3 is 16 residues long. In nucleotides, the CDR3 is TGTGCCAGCTCACCATTTCAGCGGGGAGGGAAAGAGACCCAGTACTTC. Translated: CASSPFQRGGKETQYF.

The chain has TRBV6-1 and TRBJ1-4, with 11 bases identical to TRBD1. The V and J ends lost 1 base and 7 bases, in that order; junction bases with no gene match: 11. The CDR3 length is 18 residues. Germline assignment: CDR1 MNHNS and CDR2 SASEGT. The CDR3 region is CASSEGTGGAMAGEKLFF. The DNA for the CDR3 is TGTGCCAGCAGTGAAGGGACAGGGGGCGCTATGGCCGGTGAAAAACTGTTTTTT.

V is TRBV11-1 and J is TRBJ1-1; 7 bases align to TRBD1. This CDR3 has 14 amino acids. V lost 7 bases, J lost 1 base, and 6 bases stayed unmatched. CDR1 is SGHAT, CDR2 FQDESV, per germline (reference sequence). The CDR3 reads CASTSDRTNTEAFF. CDR3 coding DNA: TGTGCCAGCACTTCGGACAGGACGAACACTGAAGCTTTCTTT. Based on the CDR3 plus reference TRBV11-1 and TRBJ1-1, the full variable domain is EAEVAQSPRYKITEKSQAVAFWCDPISGHATLYWYRQILGQGPELLVQFQDESVVDDSQLPKDRFSAERLKGVDSTLKIQPAELGDSAMYLCASTSDRTNTEAFFGQGTRLTVV.

The V and J genes are TRBV10-3 and TRBJ1-1; tentative D call: TRBD1 (6 bases). Deletions cut 0 bases from V and 3 bases from J, with 14 bases between. There are 16 residues in the CDR3. The germline V gene encodes CDR1 ENHRY and CDR2 SYGVKD. Here the CDR3 reads CAISESTGGTDTEAFF. DNA for the CDR3: TGTGCCATCAGTGAGTCGACAGGAGGAACGGACACTGAAGCTTTCTTT.

The rearrangement joins TRBV5-4 to TRBJ1-1; D gene uncertain. Germline V gene lookup returns CDR1 SGHNT and CDR2 YYREEE (reference sequence). The CDR3 is 14 amino acids. Trimming pared 5 bases from V and 0 bases from J, leaving 11 bases between. The CDR3 nucleotides are TGTGCCAGCAGTGCTAACAGCTTGAACACTGAAGCTTTCTTT. Translated: CASSANSLNTEAFF.

The chain uses TRBV2 and TRBJ1-5; no clear D gene. CDR3 length: 15 residues. Germline V lookup: CDR1 SNHLY, CDR2 FYNNEI. Trimming took 1 base from V and 6 from J, leaving 13 bases between them. The CDR3 bases are TGTGCCAGCAGTGAAGATGGGTACGGAGGTCAGCCCCAGCATTTT. It is translated as CASSEDGYGGQPQHF.

The chain joins TRBV6-5 to TRBJ1-1; D ambiguous. Trimming stripped 6 bases from V and 1 base from J, with 3 bases between. This CDR3 has 11 residues. From germline, CDR1 is MNHEY and CDR2 SVGAGI. CDR3 loop: CASRRNTEAFF. DNA of the CDR3: TGTGCCAGCAGGAGGAACACTGAAGCTTTCTTT.

This chain connects TRBV4-2 to TRBJ2-3; possibly TRBD2 for D (7 bases). The ends were cut back, 4 bases at V and 1 base at J, with 15 bases in the middle. CDR3 length: 16 residues. The germline V gene encodes CDR1 LGHNA and CDR2 YNFKEQ. The CDR3 spells CASSLTVGGRTDTQYF. The CDR3 region has the DNA TGTGCCAGCAGCCTTACAGTCGGGGGGCGCACAGATACGCAGTATTTT.

CDR3 sequence (DNA): TGTGCCAGCAGCTCAGACAACACCAAAGCTTTCTTT. It codes for CASSSDNTKAFF. The chain has TRBV7-6 and TRBJ1-1; D is unclear. Germline V gene data show CDR1 as SGHVS and CDR2 as FNYEAQ. This CDR3 is built from 12 residues. V lost 4 bases to trimming and J lost 9 bases, with 12 bases between them.

A remark on this clone: Different DNA sequences within this sample yield the same CDR3. This chain links TRBV12-3 or TRBV12-4 with TRBJ1-2, with D maybe TRBD1 (5 bases). V shed 3 bases and J shed 6 bases, with 11 bases lying between them. The CDR3 sequence is 13 residues long. CDR3 nucleotide sequence: TGTGCCAGCAGTTTGGGGGGTGCTAATGGCTACACCTTC. Translating gives CASSLGGANGYTF.

The V and J genes are TRBV10-3 and TRBJ2-3, with D unclear. The CDR3 has 14 residues. Germline CDR1 reads ENHRY; CDR2 reads SYGVKD. The V end was cut by 2 bases, the J end by 3 bases, with 9 bases between. This chain's CDR3 is CAISEGRPTDTQYF. CDR3 coding DNA: TGTGCCATCAGTGAGGGCAGGCCAACAGATACGCAGTATTTT.

This chain uses TRBV3-1 (or the pseudogene TRBV3-2) with TRBJ1-2, with unresolved D. Germline loops: CDR1 LGHDT, CDR2 YNNKEL (reference sequence). V was pared by 0 bases and J by 8 bases, with 16 bases between. The CDR3 runs 15 residues. The DNA for the CDR3 is TGTGCCAGCAGCCAAGATCACAGCCCCCTAAGCGGCTACACCTTC. Translated, it gives CASSQDHSPLSGYTF.

A single count supports this clone. The rearrangement uses TRBV6-5 and TRBJ2-7; D is unclear. CDR3 length: 13 residues. Germline V gene data show CDR1 as MNHEY and CDR2 as SVGAGI. The V and J ends lost 6 bases and 8 bases respectively, with 17 bases between them. CDR3 in DNA: TGTGCCAGCAGATCACGGCAATCAAGAAAGCAGTACTTC. Translating gives CASRSRQSRKQYF.